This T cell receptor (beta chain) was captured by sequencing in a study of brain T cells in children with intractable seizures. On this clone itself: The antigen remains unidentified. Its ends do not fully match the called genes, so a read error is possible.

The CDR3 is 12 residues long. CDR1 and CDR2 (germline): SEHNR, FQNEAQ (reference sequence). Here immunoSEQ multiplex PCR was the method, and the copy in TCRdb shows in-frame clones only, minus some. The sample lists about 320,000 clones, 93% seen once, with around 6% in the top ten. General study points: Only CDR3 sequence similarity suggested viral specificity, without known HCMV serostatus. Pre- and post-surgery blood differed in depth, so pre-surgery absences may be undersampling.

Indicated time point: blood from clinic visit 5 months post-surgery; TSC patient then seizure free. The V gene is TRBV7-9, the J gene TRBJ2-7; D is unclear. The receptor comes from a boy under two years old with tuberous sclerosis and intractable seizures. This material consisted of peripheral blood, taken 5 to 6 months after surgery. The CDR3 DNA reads TGTGCCAGCAGCTTGGGTTACAAGGACGTAAACTTC. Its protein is CASSLGYKDVNF.